Described below is a single T cell receptor beta chain sequence and its context. This clone was picked up one time. It has no known antigen specificity. It has no much larger one-base neighbor in the sample; base qualities were not kept. CDR1 and CDR2 were assigned from the germline V gene (reference sequence) as LNHDA and SQIVND. The cysteine opens and the phenylalanine closes a CDR3 of 14 amino acids. CDR3 DNA is the only sequence kept; it has 42 bases, read in frame from the first base. From V the trimming removes 3 bases and from J it removes 3 bases, while the gene matches leave 2 bases of the junction unaccounted for. The immunoSEQ Assay was used to immunosequence TCRbeta CDR3 regions from genomic DNA. Before high-throughput sequencing, genomic DNA was amplified using bias-controlled multiplex PCR. The paper's processing steps were these. To quantify the absolute abundance of each unique TCRbeta CDR3 region, the sequences were collapsed and filtered. Clonality, defined as 1 minus Pielou's evenness, was calculated using productive rearrangements only. Tumor T-cell fraction was computed by normalizing TCRbeta template counts to usable DNA, estimated from several housekeeping genes. A previously published method was used to identify clones whose frequencies were significantly greater in on-treatment samples than in baseline samples. TCRdb holds this immuneACCESS table with in-frame rearrangements only. Some clones are missing; in checked studies, unresolved V genes explain under half, and the rest has no known cause. V and J calls and clone size are copied from that table; D and trimming were computed from the DNA. Present in this sample are about 13,000 clones, 27% of which were seen just once. Approximately 16% of the sample comes from the top ten.

This specimen belongs to a study of sequential checkpoint blockade in melanoma (dated by TCRdb to about 2019). About the study as a whole: Patients were assigned by 1:1 randomization to either first-line nivolumab followed by ipilimumab (arm A) or ipilimumab followed by nivolumab (arm B). Both trial sequences were followed by maintenance nivolumab. DNA from over 75 pretreatment melanoma tumor samples was subjected to TCRbeta immunosequencing. In about 80% of the matched pre- and post-treatment tumor biopsy pairs, both biopsies came from the same lesion. Matched tumor biopsies were taken from over 20 patients before treatment and at week 13, after single-agent nivolumab (arm A) or ipilimumab (arm B). Broader findings and caveats from the paper: In the nivolumab-first arm (arm A), an association was found between pretreatment tumor TIL clonality and response (P = .04). Tumor T-cell fraction and clonality were correlated with PD-L1 staining and CD8+ T-cell counts, but not with mutational load. Small sample sizes and reduced statistical power limited the within-arm analyses of tumor T-cell fraction. The response-prediction model combining TCR metrics and mutation burden needs validation in larger, independent patient cohorts. Patients whose tumor T-cell fraction and clonality increased by week 13 were about 30 times more likely to achieve clinical benefit.

Reading the label with the study, this specimen's treatment or condition is: randomized to nivolumab then ipilimumab (arm A) or the reverse (arm B). None of the trial patients had been given prior DNA-damaging chemotherapy. Samples were obtained from patients with melanoma enrolled in CheckMate 064, a randomized, open-label phase II trial of sequential checkpoint blockade. Genomic DNA from formalin-fixed paraffin-embedded (FFPE) tissue samples was used for tumor TCR sequencing. The receptor comes from a human donor with melanoma. The chain was built from TRBV19 and TRBJ2-3; TRBD2 matches 8 bases in the middle. The sample was tumor tissue (inferred from file names), taken from a patient given nivolumab and ipilimumab in sequence. Here is the DNA: TGTGCCAGTAGTATTCGGGGGGGGACAGATACGCAGTATTTT. Translated, this gives CASSIRGGTDTQYF.